This T cell receptor beta chain was captured in a study of shared clonotypes between healthy human individuals. Study observations and caveats: Memory subsets generally showed smaller estimated richness than naive subsets did. A few donors showed sharing of roughly 5% of naive CD4 clonotypes.

Concerning this clone itself: Its target is unknown.

In the naive CD8 group, cells lacked CD45RO and were positively selected for CCR7, so terminally differentiated effector memory CD45RA+ cells were left out. Donors had no recently reported acute infections or vaccinations and were HIV-negative. Researchers ran the assay at a deep level. Assay used: immunoSEQ multiplex PCR; TCRdb lists only in-frame clones, some missing. The sample comprises around 640,000 clones, approximately 96% of which are singletons, and 0.11% rests with the top ten. V was pared by 1 base and J by 2 bases, with 9 bases between. The CDR3 consists of 14 residues. Germline V gives CDR1 MNHEY, CDR2 SVGAGI.

The source is a woman aged 25-40 years in good health. The V gene is TRBV6-5, the J gene TRBJ2-7; perhaps TRBD1 as D (6 bases). The sample comprised naive CD8+ T cells sorted from blood. Written as DNA, the CDR3 is TGTGCCAGCAGTTACTTCAGGACAGCCTACGAGCAGTACTTC. It encodes CASSYFRTAYEQYF.